One T cell receptor beta chain is described in this entry. Its specificity is unknown. Each CDR3 protein gets one entry after TCRdb re-called the 5' RACE reads with MiXCR. The sample has around 940 distinct CDR3 sequences, roughly 30% seen once. This entry belongs to a study of spatial heterogeneity in lung cancer. Study-wide background: Sequencing consistently turned up more beta-chain sequences than alpha-chain sequences.

Time point in this sample: sample taken at primary tumor resection. V dropped 6 bases and J dropped 2 bases, with 6 bases sitting between them. CDR1 and CDR2 from the germline V gene are LNHNV and YYDKDF (reference sequence). CDR3 length: 12 residues. Study findings and constraints: Tracking of tumor mutation counts was seen in expanded intratumoral alpha and beta TCR counts.

The sample consisted of lung tumor tissue, taken at surgery. The V gene is TRBV15, the J gene TRBJ2-3; D gene uncertain. This TCR derives from a male donor with early-stage non-small cell lung cancer. CDR3 DNA sequence: TGTGCCACCAGGGACGACACAGATACGCAGTATTTT. Protein: CATRDDTDTQYF.